The next 5 T cell receptor beta chains were all read from a single sample in a study of T-cell memory formation after mild COVID-19. TCRdb re-analysed the 5' RACE reads in MiXCR, keeping a single row per CDR3 protein. This sample has about 200,000 distinct CDR3 sequences, with 9.5% to 10% found just once. The sample was PBMCs or a T cell subset sorted from them (not recorded which). All receptors derive from a man aged 18 to 30 who had mild COVID-19 (a few samples of this study predate the infection). Cell type and time point are not known.

This clonotype was detected many times. The chain combines TRBV4-3 with TRBJ2-3; unclear D gene. CDR3 length: 14 residues. Per the germline V gene, CDR1 is LGHNA and CDR2 is YSLEER. The V end lost 4 bases, the J end lost 4 bases, and 12 bases lay between the germline ends. The chain's CDR3 is CASSPVSRADTQYF. The CDR3 nucleotides are TGCGCCAGCAGCCCGGTAAGCCGGGCAGATACGCAGTATTTT.

This clonotype was detected a few times. This chain uses TRBV4-3 with TRBJ2-1; D is uncertain. The CDR3 length is 12 residues. Germline CDR1 reads LGHNA; CDR2 reads YSLEER. V was pared by 4 bases and J by 10 bases, with 11 bases between. The CDR3 DNA reads as TGCGCCAGCAGCCCTCTTTTTGGGGAGCAGTTCTTC. It specifies CASSPLFGEQFF.

This clonotype showed up just a few times. This chain links TRBV10-2 with TRBJ1-1; D possibly corresponds to TRBD1 (6 bases). CDR3 length equals 12 residues. CDR1 is WSHSY, CDR2 SAAADI, per germline. The V gene lost 6 bases and the J gene lost 5 bases, with 10 bases spanning the gap. CDR3 DNA: TGCGCCAGCAGAGCAGGGGAGACTGAAGCTTTCTTT. Its protein product is CASRAGETEAFF.

The rearrangement links TRBV12-3 or TRBV12-4 to TRBJ2-5; 8 bases line up with TRBD2. The ends lost 7 bases at V and 4 bases at J; junction bases unmatched: 5. The CDR3 loop spans 13 amino acids. The chain's CDR3 is CASTNLAGETQYF. Here the CDR3 DNA reads TGTGCCAGCACAAACCTAGCGGGAGAGACCCAGTACTTC.

This clonotype was seen many times. V gene TRBV25-1 combines with J gene TRBJ1-2, with D possibly TRBD1 on 6 matching bases. Trimming took off 7 bases at V and 6 bases at J, with 12 bases between the two ends. The CDR3 runs to 12 residues. Germline V gives CDR1 MGHDK, CDR2 SYGVNS. CDR3 sequence reads: CASMNRVDGYTF. CDR3 in DNA: TGTGCCAGCATGAACAGGGTTGATGGCTACACCTTC.